This T cell receptor (beta chain) derives from a study of molecular identifiers for immune sequencing clone quantification. Whole-study context: Replicates partitioned RNA from about 20,000 or 100,000 naive CD8 cells into five parts, sequencing four. The study, taken as a whole, reports: Molecules of identical TCR sharing a barcode could underestimate highly expanded clone sizes. Spiked-in Jurkat TCR RNA corresponding to one cell was reported as detectable against more than 750,000 naive cells.

This clonotype has a handful of counts. Its antigen remains unknown. This CDR3 fails to terminate in the conserved phenylalanine or tryptophan, so it likely reflects a read error. Making the bulk TCR libraries relied on previously described methods and listed TCR primers. TCRdb reprocessed the PCR reads with MiXCR, giving one entry per CDR3 protein. The sample contains around 86,000 distinct CDR3 sequences, 19% of which appear only once. The CDR3 loop spans 16 amino acids. The germline V gene has CDR1 SNHLY and CDR2 FYNNEI. Trimming pared 0 bases from V and 1 base from J, leaving 12 bases between. This clonotype originated in a human donor in good health. Some libraries in this study had Jurkat cell RNA spiked in. This chain joins TRBV2 and TRBJ2-5, with D uncertain. Sequenced sample: naive CD8+ T cells from blood, with Jurkat cell RNA spiked in. Specified subset: FACS-sorted CD8+CD4-CCR7+CD45RA+ naive T cells. The CDR3 DNA is TGTGCCAGCAGTGAAGCGCACTCTCGATTCCAAGAGACCCAGTACATC. Translation gives CASSEAHSRFQETQYI.